This T cell receptor beta chain was obtained from a study of cytomegalovirus exposure and HLA in healthy donors. Study-wide background: It was reported in a later analysis that the same platform had been used for the 120 or so validation repertoires as for the 550 to 700 first-cohort repertoires. General study findings and limits: The study listed roughly 160 cytomegalovirus-associated TCR beta chains.

The CDR3 covers 14 residues. In germline, CDR1 is SSHAT, CDR2 FNYEAQ (reference sequence). The ends were cut back, 4 bases at V and 2 bases at J, with 10 bases in the middle. To note about this clone: Its antigen is as yet unknown.

Clones were read by immunoSEQ multiplex PCR, and TCRdb kept only the in-frame ones, dropping some. The table includes around 190,000 clones, more than 75% detected once. What was sequenced was PBMCs. V gene TRBV7-7 combines with J gene TRBJ2-3, with no clear D. The origin of this receptor is a man aged 30 to 39 in good health and CMV-seropositive. The CDR3 coding sequence is TGTGCCAGCAGCTCGGACGGATTCACAGATACGCAGTATTTT. It is translated as CASSSDGFTDTQYF.